The sequence of this TCR beta chain was determined in a study of T-cell reconstitution after alpha-beta-depleted transplantation in children. Unique molecular identifiers were incorporated during preparation of the TCRbeta library. TCRdb re-analysed the PCR reads in MiXCR, keeping a single row per CDR3 protein. There are approximately 400,000 distinct CDR3 sequences in the sample; 11% occur only once, and roughly 6% lies in the top ten. Germline values: CDR1 LGHDT, CDR2 YNNKEL (reference sequence). V dropped 0 bases and J dropped 1 base, with 8 bases sitting between them. This CDR3 has 15 residues. The sequencing here drew on PBMCs from the stem cell graft donor, taken from the stem cell graft. The gene calls are TRBV3-1 and TRBJ2-3; D unclear. The sequence was collected from a human donor who donated a stem cell graft to a child with acute myeloid leukemia. CDR3 nucleotides: TGTGCCAGCAGCCAAGAAGACTTAGGCACAGATACGCAGTATTTT. Translation: CASSQEDLGTDTQYF.